This T cell receptor beta chain was sequenced during a study of beta chain features in type 1 diabetes. The study reverse transcribed the entire isolated RNA, so it sequenced expressed TCRB transcripts. Data came from immunoSEQ multiplex PCR; TCRdb stores just in-frame clones and leaves some out. This table has about 900,000 clones, 15% to 20% appearing once. Purity of each sorted population was above 95%. CDR1 SGHDN and CDR2 FVKESK come from the germline V gene. V shed 0 bases and J shed 2 bases, with 12 bases lying between them. There are 16 residues in the CDR3. The source material was naive CD4+ T cells from blood. The TCR was taken from a woman between 18 and 30 years old in good health. V usage is TRBV14 and J usage is TRBJ2-3; no clear D gene. The CDR3 nucleotides are TGTGCCAGCAGCCAAGACGTGGGAACCCTCACAGATACGCAGTATTTT. This translates into CASSQDVGTLTDTQYF.